This T cell receptor (beta chain) originates from a study of T cell responses to AZD1222 COVID-19 vaccine (dated by TCRdb to 2020 to 2023). About the study as a whole: Because spike-specific TCR depth and breadth did not differ between the two schedules, AZD1222 recipients who got a second dose at roughly 4 weeks were pooled with those who got a second dose at roughly 12 weeks. TCR sequencing covered 230 to 250 trial participants: 207 given two doses of AZD1222 and approximately 26 given two doses of MenACWY control vaccine. Trial participants were enrolled by age into 18-55, 56-69 and 70-plus year subgroups, with around 150, 28 and 57 TCR-sequenced participants respectively.

Remarks on this clone: Its binding antigen is unknown. The record has no base qualities; no much larger clone is one base away.

The CDR3 regions of human TCRbeta chains were subjected to immunosequencing. The original pipeline was this. TCRs in the repertoires were compared against a reference library of SARS-CoV-2-specific TCRs that had been generated with the MIRA antigen-specificity platform. Breadth was defined as the fraction of unique TCRs that were SARS-CoV-2-associated, and depth was defined as the fraction of total T cells that were SARS-CoV-2-associated. Using the MIRA data, each spike-specific TCR was assigned both to the spike region to which the TCR was reactive and to a CD4 or CD8 class. Log10-transformed breadth and depth values were compared by one-way ANOVA with Sidak's multiple comparisons tests. The source is immuneACCESS, and TCRdb retained only in-frame sequences with V and J called. Part of the clones is not carried over; for the studies checked, unresolved V genes explain less than half of this, and the remainder is unexplained. That table is the source of V, J and clone size, and D and trimming were worked out from the DNA. For this sample the table gives about 70,000 clones, of which 85% were detected only once. Jointly, the top ten make up about 20% of the sample.

Deletion took 0 bases off V and 9 bases off J, with a span of 12 bases between the germline ends. Via the germline V gene, CDR1 is MRHNA and CDR2 SNTAGT. Measured from the cysteine to the phenylalanine, the CDR3 is 14 residues long. The retained sequence is limited to the CDR3, 42 bases, with the frame set at the first base. Overall results and qualifications from the work: The 56-69-year group was small, and its depth increase did not reach significance, likely because of low power. Because no day 14 peak-response samples were available, the repertoires could be characterized only after the peak T cell response. Conclusions about previously exposed vaccinees are limited, since just 6 or 7 AZD1222 recipients were seropositive for SARS-CoV-2 at baseline. A significant rise in spike-specific TCR breadth and depth was observed after two AZD1222 doses relative to day 0 and relative to MenACWY recipients. Participants were mostly white British, with more females than males. The authors suggested clonal diversity may have been underestimated. Vaccine-associated CD4 TCRs spanned the whole spike protein, with dominant responses in regions 160-218 and 743-854. Epitopes outside the regions mutated in the B.1.351 and B.1.1.7 variants were reportedly recognized by nearly half of the unique spike-specific TCRs.

The sample's time point label, decoded: baseline before first vaccination. Vaccinee samples were obtained from the UK trials COV001 and COV002, which included a single-blind randomized controlled phase 2/3 trial of AZD1222 (ChAdOx1 nCoV-19) in healthy adults. For TCRbeta chain sequencing, PBMC samples from trial participants were taken at day 0 and at day 28 after the second dose. The chain is made from TRBV6-4 and TRBJ2-1; the D gene identity is not certain. Here the sequenced sample was peripheral blood, taken on day 0 of AZD1222 vaccination. The clonotype was recovered from an adult in good health. Here is the DNA: TGTGCCAGCAGTGACTCCGAGGTTTATAGTGAGCAGTTCTTC. Translated, it gives CASSDSEVYSEQFF.